The 15 T cell receptor beta chains listed next were all sequenced from one sample in a study of CD8+ T cells in alopecia areata. Reverse transcribed after extraction, RNA yielded cDNA as the sequencing template. Assay used: immunoSEQ multiplex PCR; TCRdb lists only in-frame clones, some missing. The table includes roughly 60,000 clones, just over 45% detected once. Treatment given: oral pan-JAK inhibitor, 5-10 mg twice daily. This specimen consisted of CD8+ T cells sorted from blood, obtained at approximately week 36, from a patient treated with tofacitinib. The receptors derive from a human donor with alopecia areata.

The rearrangement joins TRBV19 to TRBJ2-7, with 12 bases matching TRBD2. V dropped 5 bases and J dropped 1; count of bases not matched to a gene: 15. Germline V lookup: CDR1 LNHDA, CDR2 SQIVND (reference sequence). CDR3 length: 19 amino acids. The CDR3 spells CASSRRDGSTSGRSYEQYF. The DNA of the CDR3 is TGTGCCAGTAGTCGCCGCGATGGTTCGACTAGCGGGAGATCCTACGAGCAGTACTTC.

The J gene is TRBJ2-2, the V gene TRBV5-1, with no clear D. Germline V lookup: CDR1 SGHRS, CDR2 YFSETQ. Trimming took 2 bases from V and 4 from J, leaving 3 bases between them. CDR3 size: 12 residues. In DNA, the CDR3 is TGCGCCAGCAGCTTAGCCACCGGGGAGCTGTTTTTT. Protein: CASSLATGELFF. The full variable domain, its missing parts supplied by reference TRBV5-1 and TRBJ2-2, is KAGVTQTPRYLIKTRGQQVTLSCSPISGHRSVSWYQQTPGQGLQFLFEYFSETQRNKGNFPGRFSGRQFSNSRSEMNVSTLELGDSALYLCASSLATGELFFGEGSRLTVL.

The rearrangement uses TRBV5-1 and TRBJ2-1; D unclear. The CDR3 is made up of 12 amino acids. Deletions cut 1 base from V and 1 base from J, with 0 bases between. Germline lookup yields CDR1 SGHRS and CDR2 YFSETQ. CDR3 in amino acids: CASSLSYNEQFF. The CDR3 DNA is TGCGCCAGCAGCTTGTCCTACAATGAGCAGTTCTTC.

J is TRBJ2-1 and V is TRBV15, with a weak D call TRBD2 (6 bases). Trimming removed 8 bases from V and 3 bases from J, with 20 bases in between. Germline V gives CDR1 LNHNV, CDR2 YYDKDF (reference sequence). The CDR3 is 16 residues long. The CDR3 region is CATDLFRDSRYNEQFF. The CDR3 nucleotides are TGTGCCACCGACCTTTTCCGGGACTCACGCTACAATGAGCAGTTCTTC.

This clone was seen a few times. The J gene is TRBJ2-7, the V gene TRBV29-1; 9 positions match TRBD1. The CDR3 length is 11 residues. J was trimmed by 7 bases and V by 7 bases; bases with no gene match: 5. Germline-derived CDR1 and CDR2 are SQVTM and ANQGSEA. The CDR3 here is CSAGQGFEQYF. CDR3 DNA sequence: TGCAGCGCTGGACAGGGGTTTGAGCAGTACTTC.

This chain connects TRBV18 to TRBJ2-6; the D is unclear. The CDR3 loop spans 14 amino acids. CDR1 and CDR2 from the germline V gene are KGHSH and LQKENI. V was trimmed by 3 bases and J by 2 bases, leaving 5 bases between them. CDR3 residues: CASSPDAGANVLTF. CDR3 DNA sequence: TGTGCCAGCTCACCTGATGCTGGGGCCAACGTCCTGACTTTC.

This clone turned up a few times. J is TRBJ2-1 and V is TRBV29-1; D might be TRBD1 (5 bases). V dropped 1 base and J dropped 7 bases, with 14 bases sitting between them. The length of the CDR3 is 14 residues. Germline lookup yields CDR1 SQVTM and CDR2 ANQGSEA. The CDR3 DNA follows: TGCAGCGTTGAAGTGCGACAGACGCAAAATGAGCAGTTCTTC. Its translation is CSVEVRQTQNEQFF.

CDR3: CASGGTGQETQYF. In DNA, the CDR3 is TGCGCCAGCGGGGGGACAGGCCAAGAGACCCAGTACTTC. The rearrangement joins TRBV5-1 to TRBJ2-5, with 8 bases identical to TRBD1. Looked up from germline, CDR1 is SGHRS and CDR2 is YFSETQ. Unmatched junction bases numbered 3, after V lost 7 bases and J lost 1 base. CDR3 length: 13 amino acids.

In its sample, this clone was seen a few times. This chain connects TRBV29-1 to TRBJ1-1; the match to TRBD1 covers 8 bases. Germline loops: CDR1 SQVTM, CDR2 ANQGSEA. The V segment lost 7 bases and the J segment 1 base; nucleotides outside the gene matches: 5. CDR3 length: 13 residues. CDR3 DNA sequence: TGCAGCGCCGGACAGGGAGCGAACACTGAAGCTTTCTTT. This gives the protein CSAGQGANTEAFF. The whole variable domain, remainder taken from reference TRBV29-1 and TRBJ1-1, is SAVISQKPSRDICQRGTSLTIQCQVDSQVTMMFWYRQQPGQSLTLIATANQGSEATYESGFVIDKFPISRPNLTFSTLTVSNMSPEDSSIYLCSAGQGANTEAFFGQGTRLTVV.

The DNA of the CDR3 is TGCAGCGTTGAAAGCGGGACCGCCTACGAGCAGTACTTC. This gives the protein CSVESGTAYEQYF. V is TRBV29-1 and J is TRBJ2-7, with 7 bases matching TRBD2. This CDR3 region has 13 residues. Germline trimming cut 2 bases from V and 2 bases from J; bases unmatched to any gene: 3. Germline V gene lookup returns CDR1 SQVTM and CDR2 ANQGSEA.

The V and J genes are TRBV11-1 and TRBJ2-3, with 7 positions matching TRBD2. CDR3 length: 16 amino acids. V shed 0 bases and J 6 bases; nucleotides not matched to a gene: 9. The germline gives CDR1 SGHAT, CDR2 FQDESV (reference sequence). The CDR3 DNA follows: TGTGCCAGCAGCTTAGCGCCGGGACTACCGCAGGATACGCAGTATTTT. It encodes CASSLAPGLPQDTQYF.

This clone was seen more than once but under ten times. The rearrangement joins TRBV11-2 to TRBJ2-5; 13 bases map to TRBD2. This CDR3 spans 17 amino acids. CDR1 SGHAT and CDR2 FQNNGV come from the germline V gene. The V segment lost 4 bases and the J segment 1 base; nucleotides outside the gene matches: 6. CDR3 DNA: TGTGCCAGCAGCTCCTGGACTAGCGGGAGCACCCAAGAGACCCAGTACTTC. Translation gives CASSSWTSGSTQETQYF.

This chain uses TRBV6-6 with TRBJ2-7; 7 positions agree with TRBD2. In germline, CDR1 is MNHNY, CDR2 SVGAGI (reference sequence). The CDR3 has 12 amino acids. Trimming took 8 bases from V and 6 from J; bases not matched to a gene: 7. CDR3 sequence reads: CASVGGGSEQYF. CDR3 DNA sequence: TGTGCCAGCGTGGGCGGGGGTTCCGAGCAGTACTTC.

The chain carries TRBV4-1 and TRBJ1-1; 12 nucleotides match TRBD1. This CDR3 has 17 residues. The trim removed 2 bases at V and 7 bases at J, leaving 11 bases unmatched. Looked up from germline, CDR1 is MGHRA and CDR2 is YSYEKL. The CDR3 coding sequence is TGCGCCAGCAGCCAACCTAACCCGGGACAGGGGGCGGTTGAAGCTTTCTTT. It translates to CASSQPNPGQGAVEAFF.

The chain carries TRBV18 and TRBJ2-2, with TRBD1 as a possible D gene (5 bases). The length of the CDR3 is 16 residues. V lost 3 bases, J lost 0 bases, and 11 bases lay in between. Germline V gene data show CDR1 as KGHSH and CDR2 as LQKENI. The CDR3 DNA is TGTGCCAGCTCACCGAGGACACCTCCGAACACCGGGGAGCTGTTTTTT. Translation gives CASSPRTPPNTGELFF.